This TCR beta chain was documented in a study of blood T cell repertoires in COVID-19 (dated by TCRdb to the early 2020s). Looking at the study overall: Collaborator samples came from the United States, Italy and Spain and covered acute and convalescent phases of COVID-19. The material from the prospective study consisted of cDNA or gDNA derived from T cells, B-cell-depleted T cells, or PBMCs. Subjects who had been exposed to COVID-19, were actively infected with it, or had recovered from it provided the deeply sampled blood TCRbeta repertoires that made up the dataset. The repertoires were released in a freely available public database meant as a resource for research on the immune response to SARS-CoV-2. The samples were drawn from the first 160 participants of the ongoing ImmuneRACE study and from 1,254 subjects provided by 6 global collaborators. Sample metadata almost always included a de-identified subject ID, COVID-19 status, age in years and sex. Where available, HLA class I and class II types were taken from metadata supplied by the sample provider and were not determined by assay-based typing.

The immunoSEQ Assay, a bias-controlled multiplex PCR, was used to amplify TCRbeta CDR3 regions from genomic DNA. The authors' pipeline ran thus. Nucleated cell counts per sample were estimated from amplification of reference gene primers within the assay. Sequence reads were collapsed and filtered to measure the absolute abundance of every unique TCRbeta CDR3 rearrangement. Productive Simpson clonality was computed per sample as the square root of Simpson's diversity index over productive rearrangements. TCRdb mirrors the immuneACCESS table, restricted to in-frame sequences. Some clones are absent from its copies; in checked studies, under half trace to an unresolved V gene, and the reason for the others is unknown. For V, J and clone size, that table is used; D and trimming come from the DNA. This sample has 200,000 to 300,000 clones in its table, and 75% to 90% of those were observed once. Of the sample, roughly 7% falls within the top ten clones.

Samples from volunteer blood donors who had recovered from COVID-19 were contributed by a second Seattle source. Collaborating institutions collected whole blood in K2EDTA tubes following their own protocols. Collaborator samples were shipped for TCRbeta analysis as frozen whole blood, isolated PBMCs, or DNA extracted from either sample type. What the study reported, not specific to this receptor: How much clinical and demographic metadata was included differed by source and by participant, and the metadata was provided uncurated.

This clone was recorded once. The antigen it binds to is not known. Qualities for individual bases were not recorded, and no much larger clone is one base off. Spanning cysteine to phenylalanine, the CDR3 consists of 17 amino acids. Just the 51-base CDR3 DNA is kept, in frame starting at base 1. At the junction V is shortened by 2 bases and J by 10 bases; bases outside the gene matches: 12. The germline V gene (reference sequence) yields LGHDT for CDR1 and YNNKEL for CDR2. The sequenced sample was peripheral blood. The sequence was obtained from a man aged 55 to 69 who had recovered from COVID-19. The chain couples TRBV3-1 (or the pseudogene TRBV3-2) to TRBJ1-6, with 9 junctional bases fitting TRBD1. The DNA sequence is given as TGTGCCAGCAGCCAAATCGACAGGGGGATTTCCAGCTCACCCCTCCACTTT. The resulting protein is CASSQIDRGISSSPLHF.